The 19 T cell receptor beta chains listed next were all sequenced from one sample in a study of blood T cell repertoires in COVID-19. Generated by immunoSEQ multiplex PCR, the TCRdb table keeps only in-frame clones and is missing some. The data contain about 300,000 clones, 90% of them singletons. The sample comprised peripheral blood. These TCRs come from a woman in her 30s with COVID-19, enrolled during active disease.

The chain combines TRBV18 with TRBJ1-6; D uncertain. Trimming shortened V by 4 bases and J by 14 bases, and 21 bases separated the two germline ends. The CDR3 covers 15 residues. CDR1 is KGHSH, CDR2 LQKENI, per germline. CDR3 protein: CASSLAGSPVLALHF. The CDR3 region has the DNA TGTGCCAGCTCACTTGCAGGCTCCCCGGTTCTGGCCCTCCACTTT.

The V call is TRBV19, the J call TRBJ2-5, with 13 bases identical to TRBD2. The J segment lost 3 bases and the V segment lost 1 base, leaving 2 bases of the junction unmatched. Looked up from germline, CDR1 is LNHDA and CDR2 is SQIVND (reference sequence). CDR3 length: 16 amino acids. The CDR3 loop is CASSIGTSGREETQYF. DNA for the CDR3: TGTGCCAGTAGTATAGGGACTAGCGGGAGAGAAGAGACCCAGTACTTC.

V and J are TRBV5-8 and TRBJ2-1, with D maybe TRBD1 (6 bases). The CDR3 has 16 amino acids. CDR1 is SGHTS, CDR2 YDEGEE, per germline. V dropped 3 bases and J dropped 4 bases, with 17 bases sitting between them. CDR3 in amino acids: CASSWGPQDSYNEQFF. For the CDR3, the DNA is TGTGCCAGCAGCTGGGGGCCTCAGGACAGTTACAATGAGCAGTTCTTC.

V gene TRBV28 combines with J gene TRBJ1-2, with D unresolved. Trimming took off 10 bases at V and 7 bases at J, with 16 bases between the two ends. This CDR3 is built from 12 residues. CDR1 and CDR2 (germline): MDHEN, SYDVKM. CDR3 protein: CAIHAQAGGYTF. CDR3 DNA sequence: TGTGCCATTCATGCCCAGGCGGGTGGCTACACCTTC.

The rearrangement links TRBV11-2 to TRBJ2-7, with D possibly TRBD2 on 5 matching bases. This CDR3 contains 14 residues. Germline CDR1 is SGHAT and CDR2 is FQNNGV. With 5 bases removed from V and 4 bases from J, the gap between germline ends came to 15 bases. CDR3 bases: TGTGCCAGCAGCCCCGACCGGACGGGGTACGAGCAGTACTTC. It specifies CASSPDRTGYEQYF.

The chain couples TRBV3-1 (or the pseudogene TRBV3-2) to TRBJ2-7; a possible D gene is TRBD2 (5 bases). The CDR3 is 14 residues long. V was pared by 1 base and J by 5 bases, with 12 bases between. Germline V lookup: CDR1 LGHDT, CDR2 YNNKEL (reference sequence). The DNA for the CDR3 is TGTGCCAGCAGCCAAGGCGGAGGTACCGACGAGCAGTACTTC. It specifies CASSQGGGTDEQYF.

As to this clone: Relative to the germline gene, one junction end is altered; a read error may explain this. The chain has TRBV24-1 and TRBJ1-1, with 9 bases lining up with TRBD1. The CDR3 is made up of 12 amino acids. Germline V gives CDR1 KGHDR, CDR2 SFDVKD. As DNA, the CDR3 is TGTGCCACCAGTCCGGGACAGGGTGAATCTTTCTTT. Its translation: CATSPGQGESFF.

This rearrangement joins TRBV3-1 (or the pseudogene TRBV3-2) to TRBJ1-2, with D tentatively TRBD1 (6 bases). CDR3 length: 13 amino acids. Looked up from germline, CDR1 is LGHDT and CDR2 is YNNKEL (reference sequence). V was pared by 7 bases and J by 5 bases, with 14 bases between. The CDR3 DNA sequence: TGTGCCAGCACCGACAGGACTCCATATGGCTACACCTTC. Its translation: CASTDRTPYGYTF.

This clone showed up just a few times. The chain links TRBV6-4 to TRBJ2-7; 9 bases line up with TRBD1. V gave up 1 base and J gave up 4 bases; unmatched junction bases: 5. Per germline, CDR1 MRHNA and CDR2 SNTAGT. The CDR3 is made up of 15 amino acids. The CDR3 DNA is TGTGCCAGCAGTGACTATCGACAGGGGGAGTACGAGCAGTACTTC. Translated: CASSDYRQGEYEQYF.

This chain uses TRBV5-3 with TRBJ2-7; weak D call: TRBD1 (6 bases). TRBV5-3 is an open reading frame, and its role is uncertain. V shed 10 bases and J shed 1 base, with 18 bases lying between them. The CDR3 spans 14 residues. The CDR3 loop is CAGKQGALSYEQYF. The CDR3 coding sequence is TGTGCCGGAAAACAGGGAGCCTTATCCTACGAGCAGTACTTC.

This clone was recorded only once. The CDR3 region is CASSPSGSNTEAFF. DNA for the CDR3: TGTGCCAGTAGTCCCTCAGGTAGTAACACTGAAGCTTTCTTT. The genes are TRBV19 and TRBJ1-1; no clear D gene. Germline loops: CDR1 LNHDA, CDR2 SQIVND (reference sequence). The CDR3 spans 14 residues. With 5 bases removed from V and 2 bases from J, the gap between germline ends came to 12 bases. Together with reference TRBV19 and TRBJ1-1, the CDR3 gives the full variable domain: DGGITQSPKYLFRKEGQNVTLSCEQNLNHDAMYWYRQDPGQGLRLIYYSQIVNDFQKGDIAEGYSVSREKKESFPLTVTSAQKNPTAFYLCASSPSGSNTEAFFGQGTRLTVV.

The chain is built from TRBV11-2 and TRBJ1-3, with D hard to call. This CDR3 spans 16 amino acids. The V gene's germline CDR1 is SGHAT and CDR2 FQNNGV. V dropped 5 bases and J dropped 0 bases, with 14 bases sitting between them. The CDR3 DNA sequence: TGTGCCAGCAGCCCCCCACGATCGAGCTCTGGAAACACCATATATTTT. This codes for CASSPPRSSSGNTIYF.

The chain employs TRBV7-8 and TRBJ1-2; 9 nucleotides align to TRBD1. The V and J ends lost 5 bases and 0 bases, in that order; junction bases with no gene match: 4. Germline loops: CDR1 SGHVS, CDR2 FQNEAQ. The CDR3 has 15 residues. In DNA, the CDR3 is TGTGCCAGCAGCGCTGGGACAGGGTCTAACTATGGCTACACCTTC. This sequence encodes CASSAGTGSNYGYTF.

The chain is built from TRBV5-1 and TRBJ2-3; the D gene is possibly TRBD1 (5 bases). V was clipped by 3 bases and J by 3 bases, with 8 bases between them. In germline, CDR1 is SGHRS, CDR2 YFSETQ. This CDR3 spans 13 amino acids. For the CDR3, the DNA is TGCGCCAGCAGCTCAACAGGTACAGATACGCAGTATTTT. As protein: CASSSTGTDTQYF.

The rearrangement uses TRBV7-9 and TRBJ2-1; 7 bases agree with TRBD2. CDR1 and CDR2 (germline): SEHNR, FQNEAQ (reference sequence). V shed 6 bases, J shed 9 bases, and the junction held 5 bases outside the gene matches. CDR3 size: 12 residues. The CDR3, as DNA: TGTGCCAGCAGGCGGGGGTCCCCTGAGCAGTTCTTC. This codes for CASRRGSPEQFF.

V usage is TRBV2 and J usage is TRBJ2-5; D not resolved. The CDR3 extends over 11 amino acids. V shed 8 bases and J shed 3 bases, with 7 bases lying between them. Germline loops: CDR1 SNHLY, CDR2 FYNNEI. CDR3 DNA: TGTGCCAGCGGGCAGAAAGAGACCCAGTACTTC. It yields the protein CASGQKETQYF.

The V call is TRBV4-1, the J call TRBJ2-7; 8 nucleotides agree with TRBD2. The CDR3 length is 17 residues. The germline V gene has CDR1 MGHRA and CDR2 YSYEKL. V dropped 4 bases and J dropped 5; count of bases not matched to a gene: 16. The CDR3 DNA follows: TGCGCCAGCAGCCTCGGCCCCACAGCGGGAGTTATGGACGAGCAGTACTTC. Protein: CASSLGPTAGVMDEQYF.

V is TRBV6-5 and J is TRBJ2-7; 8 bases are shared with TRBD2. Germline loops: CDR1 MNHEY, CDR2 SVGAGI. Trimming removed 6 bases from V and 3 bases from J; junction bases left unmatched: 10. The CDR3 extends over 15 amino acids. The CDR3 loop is CASSPLAAVSYEQYF. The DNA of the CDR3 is TGTGCCAGCAGCCCACTAGCGGCAGTGAGCTACGAGCAGTACTTC.

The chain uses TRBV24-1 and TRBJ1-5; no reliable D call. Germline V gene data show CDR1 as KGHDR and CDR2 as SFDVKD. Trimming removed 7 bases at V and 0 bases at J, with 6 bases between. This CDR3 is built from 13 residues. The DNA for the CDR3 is TGTGCCACCAGGGGCAATAGCAATCAGCCCCAGCATTTT. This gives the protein CATRGNSNQPQHF.